The rows below give T cell receptor beta chains drawn from one sample of a study of cytomegalovirus exposure and HLA in healthy donors. Sequencing used immunoSEQ multiplex PCR; TCRdb keeps in-frame clones, though not all of them. The profile shows 58,000 or so clones, around 75% of them singletons. The sequenced material came from PBMCs. These receptors all come from a woman in her 40s in good health and CMV-seropositive. Both conserved end residues are part of each CDR3. The order of the fields is V gene, CDR3 length, clone size, D gene, J gene, CDR3 DNA, CDR3 protein. D genes are given only for firm matches. Clone size is shown for a subset of rows, as once, few, many or a class of expanded clone.

TRBV4-1	14	NA	TRBD1	TRBJ2-7	TGCGCCAGCAGCCAAACCGGGACAGGGTTAGGGCGGTACTTC	CASSQTGTGLGRYF
TRBV6-4	14	NA	NA	TRBJ2-3	TGTGCCAGCAGTCAAGACACTAGCACAGATACGCAGTATTTT	CASSQDTSTDTQYF
TRBV6-5	14	NA	TRBD1	TRBJ2-7	TGTGCCAGCAGTGTAGGGACAGGGTTGATCGAGCAGTACTTC	CASSVGTGLIEQYF
TRBV6-5	13	NA	TRBD2	TRBJ2-1	TGTGCCAGCAGTTTTGCCGGGACTAAGAAGCAGTTCTTC	CASSFAGTKKQFF
TRBV19	15	NA	TRBD1	TRBJ2-7	TGTGCCAGTAGTGTCACAGGGGGCAGGTCGTACGAGCAGTACTTC	CASSVTGGRSYEQYF
TRBV19	14	NA	TRBD1	TRBJ1-2	TGTGCCAGTACCCCGACAGGGGTTTTTGATGGCTACACCTTC	CASTPTGVFDGYTF
TRBV7-6	13	few	NA	TRBJ1-1	TGTGCCAGCAGCGCAGGCCTTAACACTGAAGCTTTCTTT	CASSAGLNTEAFF
TRBV27	13	NA	NA	TRBJ2-7	TGTGCCAGCAGTTTCCTAAGCGGCTACGAGCAGTACTTC	CASSFLSGYEQYF
TRBV30	12	NA	NA	TRBJ2-7	TGTGCCTGGAGCCTAAGGGGGAACGAGCAGTACTTC	CAWSLRGNEQYF
TRBV28	14	once	NA	TRBJ1-5	TGTGCCACCCGAGGTATAAATAGCAATCAGCCCCAGCATTTT	CATRGINSNQPQHF
TRBV30	14	few	NA	TRBJ1-1	TGTGCCTGGAGTTCCGGGAACGTAGCCACTGAAGCTTTCTTT	CAWSSGNVATEAFF
TRBV2	15	NA	NA	TRBJ2-1	TGTGCCAGCAGCATCAGGGGCCAATCGTACAATGAGCAGTTCTTC	CASSIRGQSYNEQFF
TRBV4-3	14	medium-sized	NA	TRBJ1-1	TGCGCCAGCAGCCAGACAGGTATGGACACTGAAGCTTTCTTT	CASSQTGMDTEAFF
TRBV10-1	15	NA	TRBD1	TRBJ2-7	TGCGCCAGCAGTGCCCCGGGACAGGGTATCCACGAGCAGTACTTC	CASSAPGQGIHEQYF
TRBV7-9	15	few	TRBD1	TRBJ2-1	TGTGCCAGCAGCCCCGGGGACAGTTCCTACAATGAGCAGTTCTTC	CASSPGDSSYNEQFF
TRBV7-9	16	NA	TRBD1	TRBJ1-2	TGTTCCAGCAGCTTATTTCCCCCGGGACAGGGGGACGGCTACACCTTC	CSSSLFPPGQGDGYTF